The next 18 T cell receptor beta chains were all read from a single sample in a study of shared T cell receptors in the human thymus. Libraries were prepared by immunoSEQ multiplex PCR; TCRdb keeps only in-frame clonotypes and omits some of them. The table has roughly 68,000 clones, around 96% seen once; the top ten hold around 0.033%. The material sequenced was thymocytes. The source of these receptors is a human donor.

V usage is TRBV15 and J usage is TRBJ2-1; 9 bases agree with TRBD2. The germline V gene encodes CDR1 LNHNV and CDR2 YYDKDF (reference sequence). The CDR3 totals 16 residues. The V and J ends lost 1 base and 15 bases, in that order; junction bases with no gene match: 16. The CDR3 sequence is CATSRVDLPLAGEAFF. The CDR3 DNA follows: TGTGCCACCAGCAGAGTTGACCTACCTTTAGCGGGGGAGGCGTTCTTC.

The rearrangement joins TRBV4-2 to TRBJ1-2; D possibly corresponds to TRBD1 (5 bases). CDR3 length: 15 amino acids. Trimming pared 0 bases from V and 7 bases from J, leaving 15 bases between. Germline V CDR1 and CDR2: LGHNA, YNFKEQ. The CDR3 DNA sequence: TGTGCCAGCAGCCAAGATCTCGACAGTTTTCCTGGCTACACCTTC. Encoded protein: CASSQDLDSFPGYTF.

This chain links TRBV4-1 with TRBJ1-5, with D hard to call. The V and J ends lost 3 bases and 6 bases respectively, with 21 bases between them. This CDR3 comprises 17 residues. Germline lookup yields CDR1 MGHRA and CDR2 YSYEKL. CDR3 loop: CASSQGPITPCCQPQHF. CDR3 nucleotide sequence: TGCGCCAGCAGCCAGGGCCCTATTACCCCTTGTTGTCAGCCCCAGCATTTT.

The rearrangement links TRBV30 to TRBJ1-3; 7 bases align to TRBD1. V gave up 0 bases and J gave up 2 bases; unmatched junction bases: 4. The CDR3 is 15 residues long. Germline V lookup: CDR1 GTSNPN, CDR2 SVGIG (reference sequence). The CDR3 protein is CAWSVQGSPGNTIYF. Here the CDR3 DNA reads TGTGCCTGGAGTGTACAGGGGTCCCCTGGAAACACCATATATTTT. Variable domain in full (rest from reference TRBV30 and TRBJ1-3): SQTIHQWPATLVQPVGSPLSLECTVEGTSNPNLYWYRQAAGRGLQLLFYSVGIGQISSEVPQNLSASRPQDRQFILSSKKLLLSDSGFYLCAWSVQGSPGNTIYFGEGSWLTVV.

This clone was recorded once. V and J are TRBV6-1 and TRBJ1-1; D unclear. With 9 bases removed from V and 2 bases from J, the gap between germline ends came to 19 bases. Germline lookup yields CDR1 MNHNS and CDR2 SASEGT. The CDR3 contains 15 residues. CDR3 residues: CASMRDPNNNTEAFF. In DNA, the CDR3 is TGTGCCAGTATGAGAGACCCGAATAATAACACTGAAGCTTTCTTT.

This chain uses TRBV9 with TRBJ1-1; D is unclear. The V end was cut by 0 bases, the J end by 1 base, with 16 bases between. CDR1 is SGDLS, CDR2 YYNGEE, per germline. The CDR3 extends over 17 amino acids. The DNA for the CDR3 is TGTGCCAGCAGCGTAGGGTGGGGAGGAGGGCAGAACACTGAAGCTTTCTTT. Its protein product is CASSVGWGGGQNTEAFF.

The chain combines TRBV15 with TRBJ2-7; D call uncertain. With 0 bases removed from V and 5 bases from J, the gap between germline ends came to 11 bases. Per germline, CDR1 LNHNV and CDR2 YYDKDF (reference sequence). The CDR3 is made up of 14 amino acids. The CDR3 sequence is CATSRDSTRHEQYF. CDR3 nucleotides: TGTGCCACCAGCAGAGATAGCACAAGGCACGAGCAGTACTTC.

The chain is built from TRBV4-1 and TRBJ2-2; D gene ambiguous. This CDR3 has 11 residues. V lost 3 bases and J 7 bases, leaving 3 bases between the germline ends. Germline CDR1 and CDR2: MGHRA and YSYEKL. This chain's CDR3 is CASSQGGELFF. The CDR3 nucleotides are TGCGCCAGCAGCCAGGGCGGGGAGCTGTTTTTT.

CDR3 region: CASSFDSVREGRLNGYGYTF. The CDR3 nucleotides read TGTGCCAGCAGCTTTGATTCGGTTCGAGAGGGCAGGTTAAATGGCTATGGCTACACCTTC. This sequence joins TRBV5-4 and TRBJ1-2; D is ambiguous. The CDR3 has 20 amino acids. Germline lookup yields CDR1 SGHNT and CDR2 YYREEE (reference sequence). The V gene lost 2 bases and the J gene lost 4 bases, with 30 bases spanning the gap.

The chain has TRBV29-1 and TRBJ1-2; no clear D gene. The germline V gene has CDR1 SQVTM and CDR2 ANQGSEA. The CDR3 contains 10 residues. Deletions cut 3 bases from V and 4 bases from J, with 3 bases between. The CDR3 here is CSVESYGYTF. The CDR3, as DNA: TGCAGCGTTGAGAGCTATGGCTACACCTTC.

The CDR3 loop reads CASSLETSRAYEQYF. The CDR3 DNA reads TGTGCCAGCAGCTTAGAGACTAGCAGGGCCTACGAGCAGTACTTC. The chain couples TRBV7-2 to TRBJ2-7, with TRBD2 matching over 7 bases. Unmatched junction bases numbered 5, after V lost 1 base and J lost 2 bases. The germline gives CDR1 SGHTA, CDR2 FQGNSA. The CDR3 consists of 15 residues.

The V call is TRBV7-9, the J call TRBJ1-3; D call uncertain. Germline CDR1 and CDR2: SEHNR and FQNEAQ (reference sequence). This CDR3 is built from 14 residues. V lost 6 bases and J lost 0, with 9 bases in between. The CDR3 sequence: CASRGKGSGNTIYF. The DNA of the CDR3 is TGTGCCAGCAGGGGGAAAGGCTCTGGAAACACCATATATTTT.

About this clone itself: The junction departs from the called germline gene at one end, perhaps through a read error. The chain has TRBV20-1 and TRBJ2-1; D not certain. This CDR3 contains 8 residues. In germline, CDR1 is DFQATT, CDR2 SNEGSKA (reference sequence). Here the CDR3 reads CSANWLVF. In DNA form, the CDR3 reads TGCAGTGCAAATTGGCTTGTCTTC.

The CDR3 region is CASSVGQGGFDTQYF. As DNA, the CDR3 is TGTGCCAGCAGCGTAGGGCAGGGAGGGTTCGATACGCAGTATTTT. The V gene is TRBV9, the J gene TRBJ2-3, with TRBD2 identical over 7 bases. V lost 0 bases and J lost 6; bases outside the gene matches: 7. The CDR3 is 15 amino acids. Germline lookup yields CDR1 SGDLS and CDR2 YYNGEE.

This sequence joins TRBV9 and TRBJ2-4, with 10 positions matching TRBD1. In germline, CDR1 is SGDLS, CDR2 YYNGEE. V lost 5 bases and J lost 8; bases outside the gene matches: 4. This CDR3 comprises 13 residues. The CDR3 DNA follows: TGTGCCAGCAGTGCCGGGACAGGGGACATTCAGTACTTC. This sequence encodes CASSAGTGDIQYF.

The chain carries TRBV19 and TRBJ1-6; TRBD1 might be the D (5 bases). The CDR3 sequence is 14 residues long. Trimming pared 6 bases from V and 7 bases from J, leaving 13 bases between. Per the germline V gene, CDR1 is LNHDA and CDR2 is SQIVND (reference sequence). DNA of the CDR3: TGTGCCAGTAGGGACGACAGCGGGAATTCACCCCTCCACTTT. Protein product: CASRDDSGNSPLHF.

The chain employs TRBV10-3 and TRBJ2-7, with no clear D. This CDR3 contains 9 residues. Trimming removed 7 bases from V and 6 bases from J, with 4 bases in between. The V gene's germline CDR1 is ENHRY and CDR2 SYGVKD. DNA for the CDR3: TGTGCCATCATGATCGAGCAGTACTTC. Translating gives CAIMIEQYF.

This chain links TRBV5-4 with TRBJ2-7; D gene ambiguous. The ends were cut back, 2 bases at V and 0 bases at J, with 9 bases in the middle. The CDR3 has 14 residues. Germline CDR1 is SGHNT and CDR2 is YYREEE (reference sequence). CDR3 sequence: CASSLTETSYEQYF. In DNA form, the CDR3 reads TGTGCCAGCAGCTTAACCGAAACCTCCTACGAGCAGTACTTC.